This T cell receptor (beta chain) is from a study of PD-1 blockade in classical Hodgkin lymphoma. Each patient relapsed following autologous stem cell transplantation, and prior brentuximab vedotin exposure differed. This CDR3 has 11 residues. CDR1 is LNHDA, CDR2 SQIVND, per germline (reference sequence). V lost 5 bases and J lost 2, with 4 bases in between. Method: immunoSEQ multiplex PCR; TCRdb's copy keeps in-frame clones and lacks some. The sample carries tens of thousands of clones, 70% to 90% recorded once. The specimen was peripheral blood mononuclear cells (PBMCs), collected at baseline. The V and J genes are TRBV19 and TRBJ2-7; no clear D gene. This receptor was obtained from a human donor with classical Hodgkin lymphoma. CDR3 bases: TGTGCCAGTAGTGCAGCCTACGAGCAGTACTTC. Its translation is CASSAAYEQYF. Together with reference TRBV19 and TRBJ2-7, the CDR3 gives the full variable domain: DGGITQSPKYLFRKEGQNVTLSCEQNLNHDAMYWYRQDPGQGLRLIYYSQIVNDFQKGDIAEGYSVSREKKESFPLTVTSAQKNPTAFYLCASSAAYEQYFGPGTRLTVT.